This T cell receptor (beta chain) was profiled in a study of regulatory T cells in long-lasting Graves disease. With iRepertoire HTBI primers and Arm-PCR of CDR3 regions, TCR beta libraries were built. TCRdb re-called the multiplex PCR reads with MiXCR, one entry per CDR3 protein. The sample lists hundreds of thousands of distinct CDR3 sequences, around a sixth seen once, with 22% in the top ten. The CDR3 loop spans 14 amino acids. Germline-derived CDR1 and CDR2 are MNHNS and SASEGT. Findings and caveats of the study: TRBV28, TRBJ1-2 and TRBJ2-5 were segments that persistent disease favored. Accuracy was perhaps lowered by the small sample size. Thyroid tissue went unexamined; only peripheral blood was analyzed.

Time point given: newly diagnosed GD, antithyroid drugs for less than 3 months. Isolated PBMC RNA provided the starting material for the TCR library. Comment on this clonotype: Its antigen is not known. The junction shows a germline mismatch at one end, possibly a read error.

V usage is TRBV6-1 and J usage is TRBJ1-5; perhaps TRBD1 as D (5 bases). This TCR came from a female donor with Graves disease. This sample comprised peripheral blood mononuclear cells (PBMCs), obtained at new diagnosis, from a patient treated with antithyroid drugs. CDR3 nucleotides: TGTGCCAGCACTGAAGGGGCGGGAAATCAGCCCCAGCATTTT. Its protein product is CASTEGAGNQPQHF.